The 27 T cell receptor beta chains below come from one sample, sequenced in a study of T cells in Graves' hyperthyroidism and ophthalmopathy. Using RNA transcripts as the source, TCR beta CDR3 regions were amplified. HTBI primers were used for first-round RT-PCR of the TCR CDR3. TCRdb redid the calling of the multiplex PCR reads with MiXCR, one entry per CDR3 protein. The data show some 400,000 distinct CDR3 sequences, approximately 12% seen once. The sample comprised blood. Every receptor here comes from a man between 25 and 39 years old with Graves' hyperthyroidism that later progressed to Graves' ophthalmopathy.

This clonotype came up many times. The V and J genes are TRBV29-1 and TRBJ1-1; weak D call: TRBD1 (6 bases). The CDR3 length is 13 residues. V was pared by 7 bases and J by 0 bases, with 12 bases between. The germline V gene has CDR1 SQVTM and CDR2 ANQGSEA. In DNA form, the CDR3 reads TGCAGCGCCGTCACAGGGTTGAACACTGAAGCTTTCTTT. Amino acids: CSAVTGLNTEAFF.

This clonotype was counted at least ten times. The chain carries TRBV29-1 and TRBJ2-3; D is unclear. The CDR3 covers 15 residues. Between the trimmed V and J ends, which lost 3 bases and 1 base, there was a span of 14 bases. Germline CDR1 SQVTM, CDR2 ANQGSEA. The CDR3 DNA reads TGCAGCGTTGAGAAGTTAGACGAAGGCACAGATACGCAGTATTTT. It specifies CSVEKLDEGTDTQYF.

Concerning this clonotype: A much larger clone is a single base away; this may be a read error. The chain uses TRBV28 and TRBJ2-3; the match to TRBD2 covers 8 bases. CDR3 length: 16 residues. J was trimmed by 2 bases and V by 6 bases; bases with no gene match: 10. Looked up from germline, CDR1 is MDHEN and CDR2 is SYDVKM. CDR3 protein: CASSMGFSGDTDTQYF. The CDR3 DNA is TGTGCCAGCAGCATGGGGTTTAGCGGGGACACAGATACGCAGTATTTT.

This clonotype was seen many times. V gene TRBV19 combines with J gene TRBJ1-1; weak D call: TRBD1 (6 bases). The length of the CDR3 is 15 residues. Germline assignment: CDR1 LNHDA and CDR2 SQIVND (reference sequence). V lost 8 bases, J lost 1 base, and 17 bases lay in between. The CDR3 DNA reads TGTGCCAGTGGGTCGGCGGGGGCGGCGAACACTGAAGCTTTCTTT. Its protein product is CASGSAGAANTEAFF.

This clonotype was observed a few times. The V and J genes are TRBV20-1 and TRBJ2-4; TRBD1 matches at 7 bases. With 1 base clipped from V and 6 bases from J, the junction kept 9 bases outside the gene matches. CDR1 DFQATT and CDR2 SNEGSKA come from the germline V gene (reference sequence). CDR3 length equals 15 residues. CDR3 sequence reads: CSARAKTGLGNIQYF. The CDR3 coding sequence is TGCAGTGCTAGAGCTAAGACAGGGCTGGGAAACATTCAGTACTTC.

The rearrangement links TRBV10-1 to TRBJ2-3; no clear D gene. The CDR3 extends over 15 amino acids. Between the trimmed V and J ends, which lost 0 bases and 0 bases, there was a span of 7 bases. Germline V gene sequence: CDR1 WNHNN, CDR2 SYGVQD (reference sequence). CDR3 amino acids: CASSESPGSTDTQYF. The CDR3 region has the DNA TGCGCCAGCAGTGAGTCCCCCGGTAGCACAGATACGCAGTATTTT.

This clonotype was detected only a few times. The CDR3 coding sequence is TGTGCCAGCAGCGCCTCCGGGACAGGGGCCAATGAGCAGTTCTTC. Protein product: CASSASGTGANEQFF. The V and J genes are TRBV9 and TRBJ2-1; 10 positions agree with TRBD1. The J segment lost 6 bases and the V segment lost 3 bases, leaving 6 bases of the junction unmatched. Germline-derived CDR1 and CDR2 are SGDLS and YYNGEE. The CDR3 is made up of 15 amino acids.

This clonotype showed up many times. The rearrangement links TRBV11-3 to TRBJ2-1; a weak D match, TRBD2 (5 bases). Trimming cost V 6 bases and J 15 bases, with 18 bases left between them. Germline V gene lookup returns CDR1 SGHNT and CDR2 YENEEA. The CDR3 extends over 12 amino acids. CDR3 in DNA: TGTGCCAGCAGATCCGACGGGGTGTCGTGGTTCTTC. Translating gives CASRSDGVSWFF.

Concerning this clonotype itself: A read error may produce the germline difference seen at one junction end. The gene calls are TRBV20-1 and TRBJ2-3, with D possibly matching TRBD2 (5 bases). The CDR3 covers 15 residues. Looked up from germline, CDR1 is DFQATT and CDR2 is SNEGSKA (reference sequence). CDR3 bases: TGCAGTGCTAATATCCTCGCGGAAACTAGAGATACGCGGTATTTT. Its protein product is CSANILAETRDTRYF.

The table lists this clonotype with many counts. The chain employs TRBV7-3 and TRBJ2-1; TRBD2 matches at 10 bases. Germline V lookup: CDR1 SGHTA, CDR2 FQGTGA. CDR3 length: 16 residues. Unmatched junction bases numbered 9, after V lost 4 bases and J lost 6 bases. The DNA for the CDR3 is TGTGCCAGCAGCTCTTTAGCGGGGGGCGGGGGCAATGAGCAGTTCTTC. Translated, it gives CASSSLAGGGGNEQFF. The full variable domain, rest sourced from reference TRBV7-3 and TRBJ2-1, is GAGVSQTPSNKVTEKGKYVELRCDPISGHTALYWYRQSLGQGPEFLIYFQGTGAADDSGLPNDRFFAVRPEGSVSTLKIQRTERGDSAVYLCASSSLAGGGGNEQFFGPGTRLTVL.

This clonotype was detected many times. The CDR3 nucleotides are TGTGCCAGCAGCTGCGGACAGGGAAGGGAATACAATCAGCCCCAGCATTTT. This translates into CASSCGQGREYNQPQHF. The chain links TRBV7-6 to TRBJ1-5; 8 bases map to TRBD1. With 4 bases clipped from V and 3 bases from J, the junction kept 11 bases outside the gene matches. CDR1 is SGHVS, CDR2 FNYEAQ, per germline. This CDR3 spans 17 amino acids.

This clonotype was recorded a few times. This chain uses TRBV5-6 with TRBJ2-1, with D possibly being TRBD2 (6 bases). Germline CDR1 and CDR2: SGHDT and YYEEEE. This CDR3 region has 13 residues. Trimming pared 3 bases from V and 4 bases from J, leaving 8 bases between. The CDR3 bases are TGTGCCAGCAGCTATGGGGGGTACAATGAGCAGTTCTTC. The encoded protein is CASSYGGYNEQFF.

This clonotype was recorded at least ten times. The V call is TRBV11-1, the J call TRBJ1-1; 8 nucleotides agree with TRBD1. CDR3 length: 16 residues. After removal of 5 bases from V and 1 base from J, the junction contained 9 bases not matched to a gene. Germline values: CDR1 SGHAT, CDR2 FQDESV (reference sequence). CDR3 DNA: TGTGCCAGCAGCGATGGGTGGACAGGGCGGAACACTGAAGCTTTCTTT. Amino acid sequence: CASSDGWTGRNTEAFF.

The chain joins TRBV5-4 to TRBJ2-5; tentative D call: TRBD2 (6 bases). Per germline, CDR1 SGHNT and CDR2 YYREEE (reference sequence). V dropped 7 bases and J dropped 2 bases, with 18 bases sitting between them. CDR3 length: 15 amino acids. DNA of the CDR3: TGTGCCAGCTCAACCGGACTACAGATACAAGAGACCCAGTACTTC. This sequence encodes CASSTGLQIQETQYF.

This clonotype was counted a few times. The chain has TRBV3-1 and TRBJ2-2; TRBD2 matches at 13 bases. Unmatched junction bases numbered 2, after V lost 4 bases and J lost 3 bases. Germline V CDR1 and CDR2: LGHDT, YNNKEL (reference sequence). This CDR3 is 16 amino acids long. In DNA, the CDR3 is TGTGCCAGCAGCCGGGGACTAGCGGGATACACCGGGGAGCTGTTTTTT. It codes for CASSRGLAGYTGELFF. The full variable domain, in which reference TRBV3-1 and TRBJ2-2 provide the parts outside the CDR3, is DTAVSQTPKYLVTQMGNDKSIKCEQNLGHDTMYWYKQDSKKFLKIMFSYNNKELIINETVPNRFSPKSPDKAHLNLHINSLELGDSAVYFCASSRGLAGYTGELFFGEGSRLTVL.

Many counts were recorded for this clonotype. V and J are TRBV4-1 and TRBJ2-1; D perhaps matches TRBD1 (6 bases). CDR1 and CDR2 from the germline V gene are MGHRA and YSYEKL. Deletions cut 1 base from V and 3 bases from J, with 7 bases between. This CDR3 contains 14 residues. The CDR3 DNA is TGCGCCAGCAGCCAAGTCAGGGGCTACAATGAGCAGTTCTTC. Translating it yields CASSQVRGYNEQFF.

This clonotype was counted ten times or more. The chain combines TRBV10-1 with TRBJ2-3; 9 nucleotides align to TRBD2. The CDR3 runs 18 residues. Germline values: CDR1 WNHNN, CDR2 SYGVQD (reference sequence). The V gene end was trimmed by 5 bases and the J gene end by 1 base; junction bases not matched to a gene: 13. CDR3 residues: CASSPKMRGGPGTDTQYF. The CDR3 DNA reads as TGCGCCAGCAGTCCGAAAATGCGGGGGGGCCCCGGCACAGATACGCAGTATTTT.

The chain carries TRBV6-1 and TRBJ2-6; maybe TRBD1 (5 bases). There are 16 residues in the CDR3. Germline V gene data show CDR1 as MNHNS and CDR2 as SASEGT. Deletions cut 6 bases from V and 0 bases from J, with 12 bases between. The chain's CDR3 is CASRSLTASGANVLTF. CDR3 DNA sequence: TGTGCCAGCAGATCCCTGACAGCCTCTGGGGCCAACGTCCTGACTTTC.

This clonotype was seen at least ten times. This chain joins TRBV7-9 and TRBJ2-1, with 12 bases aligning to TRBD1. From germline, CDR1 is SEHNR and CDR2 FQNEAQ (reference sequence). The CDR3 is 15 amino acids. V lost 3 bases to trimming and J lost 7 bases; unmatched junction nucleotides: 4. CDR3 sequence reads: CASSLGDRGRNEQFF. The DNA of the CDR3 is TGTGCCAGCAGCTTGGGGGACAGGGGGCGAAATGAGCAGTTCTTC.

This clonotype was seen a few times. Here the CDR3 omits its conserved ending phenylalanine or tryptophan, so a read error is the likely source. V is TRBV7-2 and J is TRBJ1-1, with TRBD1 matching 8 bases. Per the germline V gene, CDR1 is SGHTA and CDR2 is FQGNSA. The CDR3 runs to 17 residues. Trimming took 5 bases from V and 2 from J; bases not matched to a gene: 13. CDR3 nucleotides: TGTGCCAGCAGCCCCGGTGGGGGACAGGCGATTAACACTGAAGCTTTCCTT. Translation: CASSPGGGQAINTEAFL.

Many counts were recorded for this clonotype. V and J are TRBV28 and TRBJ2-3; 9 nucleotides match TRBD2. Trimming removed 6 bases from V and 2 bases from J; junction bases left unmatched: 9. The CDR3 is 16 residues long. Per germline, CDR1 MDHEN and CDR2 SYDVKM. In DNA, the CDR3 is TGTGCCAGCAGCTCCCACTTAGCGGGGGACACAGATACGCAGTATTTT. Translation: CASSSHLAGDTDTQYF.

In its sample, this clonotype was seen a few times. The chain's CDR3 is CASSVGGYNSPLHF. The CDR3 nucleotides are TGTGCCAGCAGCGTAGGGGGCTATAATTCACCCCTCCACTTT. The chain has TRBV9 and TRBJ1-6, with no clear D. V shed 0 bases and J shed 3 bases, with 4 bases lying between them. Germline V gene sequence: CDR1 SGDLS, CDR2 YYNGEE. This CDR3 contains 14 residues. Based on the CDR3 plus reference TRBV9 and TRBJ1-6, the full variable domain is DSGVTQTPKHLITATGQRVTLRCSPRSGDLSVYWYQQSLDQGLQFLIQYYNGEERAKGNILERFSAQQFPDLHSELNLSSLELGDSALYFCASSVGGYNSPLHFGNGTRLTVT.

This clonotype showed up many times. The gene calls are TRBV20-1 and TRBJ2-7; perhaps TRBD1 as D (5 bases). The CDR3 totals 12 residues. V gave up 2 bases and J gave up 4 bases, with 9 bases separating them. CDR1 and CDR2 from the germline V gene are DFQATT and SNEGSKA (reference sequence). Here the CDR3 reads CSARKDRYEQYF. DNA of the CDR3: TGCAGTGCTAGAAAAGACAGATACGAGCAGTACTTC.

This chain links TRBV29-1 with TRBJ2-1; no clear D. Looked up from germline, CDR1 is SQVTM and CDR2 is ANQGSEA. V was cut by 3 bases and J by 4 bases, with 1 base left in between. This CDR3 is 10 amino acids long. CDR3 coding DNA: TGCAGCGTTGATTACAATGAGCAGTTCTTC. Translation gives CSVDYNEQFF.

This clonotype showed up many times. The chain links TRBV2 to TRBJ1-2; TRBD1 might be the D (6 bases). The V gene's germline CDR1 is SNHLY and CDR2 FYNNEI. Trimming removed 9 bases from V and 5 bases from J, with 13 bases in between. This CDR3 is built from 12 residues. The CDR3 loop is CASPVGGYGYTF. CDR3 nucleotides: TGTGCCAGTCCGGTAGGGGGTTATGGCTACACCTTC.

The CDR3 coding sequence is TGTGCCAGCAGTTTAGTAGGGGGCAGGTCTGGGGCCAACGTCCTGACTTTC. Protein product: CASSLVGGRSGANVLTF. This chain links TRBV12-3 or TRBV12-4 with TRBJ2-6, with 7 bases fitting TRBD1. V gave up 1 base and J gave up 1 base; unmatched junction bases: 4. The CDR3 covers 17 residues.

The V and J genes are TRBV18 and TRBJ2-3, with a weak D call TRBD1 (6 bases). Germline V gene sequence: CDR1 KGHSH, CDR2 LQKENI. V dropped 0 bases and J dropped 0 bases, with 10 bases sitting between them. The CDR3 totals 16 residues. CDR3 protein: CASSPPRQGSTDTQYF. The CDR3 DNA is TGTGCCAGCTCACCACCGCGGCAGGGGAGCACAGATACGCAGTATTTT.